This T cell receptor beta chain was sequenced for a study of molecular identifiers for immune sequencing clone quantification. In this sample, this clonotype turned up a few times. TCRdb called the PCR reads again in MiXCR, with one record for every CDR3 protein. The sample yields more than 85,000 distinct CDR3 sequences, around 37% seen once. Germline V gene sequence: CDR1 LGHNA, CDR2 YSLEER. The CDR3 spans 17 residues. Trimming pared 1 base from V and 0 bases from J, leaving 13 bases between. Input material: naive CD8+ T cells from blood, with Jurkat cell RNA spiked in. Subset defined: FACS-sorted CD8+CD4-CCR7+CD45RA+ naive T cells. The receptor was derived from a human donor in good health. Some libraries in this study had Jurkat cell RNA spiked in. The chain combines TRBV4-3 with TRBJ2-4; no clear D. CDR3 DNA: TGCGCCAGCAGCCAAGCTCGAGGCCCACTAGCCAAAAACATTCAGTACTTC. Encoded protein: CASSQARGPLAKNIQYF.